What follows are 30 T cell receptor beta chains derived from one specimen sequenced in a study of cytomegalovirus exposure and HLA in healthy donors. PCR used 60 Vbeta primers and 13 Jbeta primers. TCRdb's copy holds only in-frame clones and misses some; the assay was immunoSEQ multiplex PCR. This sample carries 250,000 or so clones, 80% to 95% of them seen once, and the ten largest clones take around 1.7%. Input material: PBMCs. The origin of the receptors is a girl aged 2-10 years in good health and CMV-seronegative.

The rearrangement links TRBV19 to TRBJ2-1; TRBD2 agrees at 7 bases. This CDR3 has 18 amino acids. V shed 5 bases and J 4 bases; nucleotides not matched to a gene: 17. The germline gives CDR1 LNHDA, CDR2 SQIVND (reference sequence). CDR3 region: CASSQTLHGLAEYNEQFF. CDR3 DNA sequence: TGTGCCAGTAGTCAGACCCTCCATGGGCTAGCGGAGTACAATGAGCAGTTCTTC.

The CDR3, as DNA: TGTGCCAGCAGTGCTAGCGGGAGAGGATTATCCTACGAGCAGTACTTC. Residues: CASSASGRGLSYEQYF. This chain uses TRBV2 with TRBJ2-7; 10 bases are a match to TRBD2. Germline V gene data show CDR1 as SNHLY and CDR2 as FYNNEI. The CDR3 is 16 amino acids. V gave up 4 bases and J gave up 1 base; unmatched junction bases: 7.

The chain joins TRBV6-1 to TRBJ1-2; D not certain. The CDR3 spans 14 residues. Germline V gives CDR1 MNHNS, CDR2 SASEGT. V lost 5 bases, J lost 4 bases, and 14 bases lay in between. Here the CDR3 reads CASSPLTAPYGYTF. DNA for the CDR3: TGTGCCAGCAGTCCCCTTACAGCCCCCTATGGCTACACCTTC.

The chain recombines TRBV25-1 with TRBJ1-2; 7 nucleotides line up with TRBD1. The V and J ends lost 3 bases and 4 bases, in that order; junction bases with no gene match: 2. The CDR3 is 13 residues long. Germline CDR1 MGHDK, CDR2 SYGVNS. DNA of the CDR3: TGTGCCAGCAGTGATCGGGACAGCTATGGCTACACCTTC. It specifies CASSDRDSYGYTF.

The chain employs TRBV30 and TRBJ2-3; 8 bases are a match to TRBD2. This CDR3 region has 13 residues. Germline values: CDR1 GTSNPN, CDR2 SVGIG (reference sequence). Unmatched junction bases numbered 7, after V lost 4 bases and J lost 7 bases. The CDR3 is CAWKSGGPNTQYF. The CDR3 bases are TGTGCCTGGAAATCGGGGGGGCCTAATACGCAGTATTTT.

CDR3 loop: CASSRRTSGRPDTQYF. DNA of the CDR3: TGTGCCAGCAGTCGAAGGACTAGCGGGAGACCAGATACGCAGTATTTT. The V call is TRBV27, the J call TRBJ2-3, with 13 positions matching TRBD2. Trimming at V came to 5 bases and at J to 4 bases, leaving 6 bases not matched to a gene. Per the germline V gene, CDR1 is MNHEY and CDR2 is SMNVEV (reference sequence). The CDR3 runs to 16 residues.

V is TRBV7-7 and J is TRBJ2-2; D is undetermined. Germline V CDR1 and CDR2: SSHAT, FNYEAQ (reference sequence). The CDR3 totals 13 residues. Trimming pared 1 base from V and 7 bases from J, leaving 7 bases between. The CDR3 spells CASSLDIIGELFF. The CDR3 nucleotides read TGTGCCAGCAGCTTAGACATAATCGGGGAGCTGTTTTTT.

The chain links TRBV15 to TRBJ2-7; 8 positions match TRBD2. Losses at the gene ends were 3 bases for V and 0 bases for J; bases not matched to a gene: 1. Looked up from germline, CDR1 is LNHNV and CDR2 is YYDKDF (reference sequence). The CDR3 is made up of 14 amino acids. Written as DNA, the CDR3 is TGTGCCACCAGCAGGAGCGGGGGCTCCTACGAGCAGTACTTC. Translated, it gives CATSRSGGSYEQYF.

This clone appeared once. The chain is built from TRBV5-6 and TRBJ2-2, with TRBD1 matching 11 bases. Unmatched junction bases numbered 5, after V lost 4 bases and J lost 6 bases. CDR3 length: 15 residues. Germline CDR1 SGHDT, CDR2 YYEEEE. As DNA, the CDR3 is TGTGCCAGCAGCCGGACAGGGGGCTCGTCCGGGGAGCTGTTTTTT. Translating gives CASSRTGGSSGELFF.

This clone was detected once. This chain joins TRBV18 and TRBJ2-1; D perhaps matches TRBD1 (5 bases). The germline CDR1 and CDR2 sequences are KGHSH and LQKENI. The germline V and J ends were trimmed by 6 bases and 8 bases, with 23 bases remaining between them. This CDR3 has 16 residues. The CDR3 DNA follows: TGTGCCAGCTCCCCGTTGGCAGAACAGGACACCCATGAGCAGTTCTTC. Translation gives CASSPLAEQDTHEQFF.

In this sample, this clone turned up once. V and J are TRBV9 and TRBJ2-3, with 8 nucleotides matching TRBD1. Germline V gene sequence: CDR1 SGDLS, CDR2 YYNGEE. Trimming cost V 3 bases and J 2 bases; bases outside gene matches: 2. The CDR3 sequence is 14 residues long. The chain's CDR3 is CASSARGHTDTQYF. In DNA, the CDR3 is TGTGCCAGCAGCGCCAGGGGGCACACAGATACGCAGTATTTT. The whole variable domain, filled in from reference TRBV9 and TRBJ2-3, reads DSGVTQTPKHLITATGQRVTLRCSPRSGDLSVYWYQQSLDQGLQFLIQYYNGEERAKGNILERFSAQQFPDLHSELNLSSLELGDSALYFCASSARGHTDTQYFGPGTRLTVL.

V gene TRBV28 combines with J gene TRBJ2-6; 7 bases map to TRBD1. CDR1 is MDHEN and CDR2 is SYDVKM in the germline V gene. Germline trimming cut 5 bases from V and 0 bases from J; bases unmatched to any gene: 4. The CDR3 totals 16 residues. The CDR3 is CASSRDRSSGANVLTF. The CDR3 DNA reads as TGTGCCAGCAGTCGGGACAGAAGCTCTGGGGCCAACGTCCTGACTTTC.

The chain uses TRBV28 and TRBJ2-1, with TRBD2 identical over 8 bases. From germline, CDR1 is MDHEN and CDR2 SYDVKM. This CDR3 is 17 amino acids long. Trimming took 4 bases from V and 3 from J; bases not matched to a gene: 11. In nucleotides, the CDR3 is TGTGCCAGCAGTTCCAACCGGGGACTAGTGGGCTACAATGAGCAGTTCTTC. The encoded protein is CASSSNRGLVGYNEQFF.

The CDR3 coding sequence is TGTGCCTGGAGTGTTGAGGGGGGGGAACCCATATATTTT. Translating it yields CAWSVEGGEPIYF. The genes are TRBV30 and TRBJ1-3; a possible D gene is TRBD1 (6 bases). The V and J ends lost 0 bases and 11 bases respectively, with 14 bases between them. The CDR3 runs 13 residues. Germline V gene lookup returns CDR1 GTSNPN and CDR2 SVGIG (reference sequence).

The chain joins TRBV5-1 to TRBJ1-1; D gene unclear. V lost 4 bases, J lost 3 bases, and 19 bases lay in between. The germline V gene encodes CDR1 SGHRS and CDR2 YFSETQ. This CDR3 region has 16 residues. The CDR3 reads CASSPPGVSWDTEAFF. The CDR3 region has the DNA TGCGCCAGCAGCCCGCCCGGGGTCTCTTGGGACACTGAAGCTTTCTTT. The whole variable domain, filled in from reference TRBV5-1 and TRBJ1-1, reads KAGVTQTPRYLIKTRGQQVTLSCSPISGHRSVSWYQQTPGQGLQFLFEYFSETQRNKGNFPGRFSGRQFSNSRSEMNVSTLELGDSALYLCASSPPGVSWDTEAFFGQGTRLTVV.

V gene TRBV6-5 combines with J gene TRBJ2-5; 10 positions match TRBD1. The closer fit of TRBJ2-7 to the DNA end suggests the J call may be wrong. CDR3 length: 15 residues. Germline values: CDR1 MNHEY, CDR2 SVGAGI. The CDR3 is CASRPRGTGDYEQYF. CDR3 bases: TGTGCCAGCAGACCTCGCGGGACAGGGGATTACGAGCAGTACTTC.

The V call is TRBV29-1, the J call TRBJ1-1; a possible D gene is TRBD1 (6 bases). Per the germline V gene, CDR1 is SQVTM and CDR2 is ANQGSEA. The CDR3 runs to 12 residues. V was shortened by 7 bases and J by 5 bases, with 14 bases between the two germline ends. CDR3 region: CSAMAGATEAFF. CDR3 sequence (DNA): TGCAGCGCGATGGCAGGGGCTACTGAAGCTTTCTTT.

The genes are TRBV6-5 and TRBJ2-5; D is ambiguous. Trimming took off 3 bases at V and 5 bases at J, with 4 bases between the two ends. CDR1 is MNHEY, CDR2 SVGAGI, per germline. This CDR3 is built from 11 residues. CDR3 residues: CASSYSETQYF. The CDR3 DNA reads as TGTGCCAGCAGTTATTCGGAGACCCAGTACTTC.

This sequence joins TRBV19 and TRBJ2-7; 7 nucleotides align to TRBD2. The CDR3 sequence is 17 residues long. After removal of 0 bases from V and 4 bases from J, the junction contained 12 bases not matched to a gene. Looked up from germline, CDR1 is LNHDA and CDR2 is SQIVND (reference sequence). The CDR3 DNA reads as TGTGCCAGTAGTATAGATCGCGGGAGTGGCGAACGATACGAGCAGTACTTC. Amino acid sequence: CASSIDRGSGERYEQYF.

This clone has only a few counts. The CDR3 region has the DNA TGTGTTTTTTTCAAGCAGAAGGCGGCATACGAGCAGTACTTC. Translation gives CVFFKQKAAYEQYF. This chain joins TRBV27 and TRBJ2-7; no clear D gene. This CDR3 has 14 amino acids. Germline V lookup: CDR1 MNHEY, CDR2 SMNVEV (reference sequence).

V is TRBV9 and J is TRBJ2-2; D remains unclear. V was shortened by 0 bases and J by 4 bases, with 10 bases between the two germline ends. The CDR3 covers 15 residues. Germline assignment: CDR1 SGDLS and CDR2 YYNGEE. In DNA form, the CDR3 reads TGTGCCAGCAGCGTAGGGTCGGTTGGCACCGGGGAGCTGTTTTTT. Its translation: CASSVGSVGTGELFF.

The chain couples TRBV27 to TRBJ2-7; 8 bases fit TRBD1. The CDR3 runs 14 residues. The V and J ends lost 5 bases and 5 bases, in that order; junction bases with no gene match: 8. From germline, CDR1 is MNHEY and CDR2 SMNVEV (reference sequence). CDR3 sequence reads: CASSPWTGNNEQYF. The CDR3 DNA follows: TGTGCCAGCAGTCCATGGACAGGGAACAACGAGCAGTACTTC.

This chain joins TRBV19 and TRBJ2-3; 9 bases match TRBD2. The CDR3 sequence is 15 residues long. The V gene end was trimmed by 1 base and the J gene end by 4 bases; junction bases not matched to a gene: 3. Per the germline V gene, CDR1 is LNHDA and CDR2 is SQIVND (reference sequence). The CDR3 DNA is TGTGCCAGTAGTATAGGGACTAGCGTTGCAGATACGCAGTATTTT. This codes for CASSIGTSVADTQYF.

This chain links TRBV5-6 with TRBJ2-1; a weak D match, TRBD2 (5 bases). Trimming shortened V by 4 bases and J by 1 base, and 15 bases separated the two germline ends. CDR1 SGHDT and CDR2 YYEEEE come from the germline V gene. The CDR3 sequence is 16 residues long. As DNA, the CDR3 is TGTGCCAGCAGCGGCTCAAGCGGTGCATCCTACAATGAGCAGTTCTTC. It specifies CASSGSSGASYNEQFF.

The DNA of the CDR3 is TGTGCCAGCAGCTTGGCCGCGTATGAGCAGTTCTTC. Its protein product is CASSLAAYEQFF. The J gene is TRBJ2-1, the V gene TRBV5-4; D is unresolved. Germline CDR1 is SGHNT and CDR2 is YYREEE (reference sequence). The CDR3 spans 12 residues. V was cut by 0 bases and J by 8 bases, with 6 bases left in between.

The chain uses TRBV27 and TRBJ2-1, with D perhaps matching TRBD1 (6 bases). This CDR3 contains 13 residues. The germline V and J ends were trimmed by 5 bases and 10 bases, with 15 bases remaining between them. Germline V gives CDR1 MNHEY, CDR2 SMNVEV (reference sequence). The CDR3 DNA reads TGTGCCAGCAGTGTTATGGACAGTACGGAGCAGTTCTTC. It codes for CASSVMDSTEQFF.

The rearrangement links TRBV29-1 to TRBJ1-1, with TRBD1 matching 9 bases. Germline assignment: CDR1 SQVTM and CDR2 ANQGSEA. V shed 5 bases, J shed 0 bases, and the junction held 13 bases outside the gene matches. The CDR3 length is 17 residues. DNA for the CDR3: TGCAGCGTTCCGGTGACAGGGGGGCCCCTCATGAACACTGAAGCTTTCTTT. Translated: CSVPVTGGPLMNTEAFF.

The chain uses TRBV19 and TRBJ1-1; D possibly corresponds to TRBD1 (5 bases). This CDR3 is built from 14 residues. The V and J ends lost 5 bases and 2 bases respectively, with 12 bases between them. The germline CDR1 and CDR2 sequences are LNHDA and SQIVND (reference sequence). In DNA form, the CDR3 reads TGTGCCAGTAGTCGAATCCAGGGTAACACTGAAGCTTTCTTT. Encoded protein: CASSRIQGNTEAFF.

This clone was seen a single time. The CDR3 DNA reads as TGTGCCCCGGACAGGGCACGAACTGAAGCTTTCTTT. It is translated as CAPDRARTEAFF. The chain combines TRBV30 with TRBJ1-1; TRBD1 matches at 8 bases. Germline CDR1 and CDR2: GTSNPN and SVGIG (reference sequence). The CDR3 has 12 amino acids. The V gene end was trimmed by 8 bases and the J gene end by 5 bases; junction bases not matched to a gene: 7.

The V and J genes are TRBV6-5 and TRBJ1-2; 8 nucleotides match TRBD1. Germline CDR1 MNHEY, CDR2 SVGAGI. The J segment lost 3 bases and the V segment lost 4 bases, leaving 7 bases of the junction unmatched. The CDR3 runs 15 residues. The CDR3 coding sequence is TGTGCCAGCAGTTCTCCCGGACAGGGAGACTATGGCTACACCTTC. Amino acid sequence: CASSSPGQGDYGYTF.